This T cell receptor (beta chain) stems from a study of human CD4 T cells and Enterobacteriaceae (dated by TCRdb to about 2020). Overall results and qualifications from the work: Ex vivo, broadly cross-reactive clonotypes appeared more expanded than specific ones, with about 55% of the 19 and most of the roughly 30 in the top 5%. Reactivity of ex vivo clonotypes was inferred only by matching nucleotide sequences to CFSE-low cultures from the same donors.

Comments on this clone: The target of this receptor is not known. No much larger clone exists at a distance of one base, and base qualities are not known.

Ex vivo total memory CD4+ samples were sequenced at deep level, with detection sensitivity of one cell in 200,000. The QIAamp DNA Micro Kit was used to extract genomic DNA from cell pellets, and spectrophotometry was used to check the DNA quantity and purity. Amplification of TCR Vbeta CDR3 regions was performed with the immunoSEQ multiplex PCR assay. Amplicons were sequenced on the Illumina HiSeq platform. Retrieved sequences were 87 nucleotides long and contained the CDR3 region. For the original study's pipeline: A clonotype was defined as a unique productive TCR Vbeta nucleotide sequence and was quantified by productive template frequency from ImmunoSEQ Analyzer V3.0. Expanded clonotypes were defined using a threshold set at the top 5th percentile of each repertoire ranked by frequency. The R package fossil was used to compute repertoire overlap as Chao-Jaccard, and the R package MASS was used to visualize the overlap by nonmetric multidimensional scaling. TCRdb took this table from immuneACCESS and kept in-frame rearrangements with V and J called. Such tables lack part of the clones; where checked against another copy, unresolved V genes explain under half of the gap, and the rest is unexplained. V, J and clone size are taken as reported in that table, and D and trimming were inferred from the DNA itself. The sample table records 25,000 to 30,000 clones; roughly 80% of these occur just once. The ten top clones hold approximately 0.95% of the sample.

Memory CD4+ T cells, defined as all CD4+ cells other than CD45RA+CCR7+CD95- naive cells, were FACS-sorted on a FACSAria III to a purity of over 95%. Blood from healthy donors was obtained from blood donation centers in Switzerland. Positive selection with CD4 and CD14 magnetic microbeads was used to enrich total CD4+ T cells and monocytes. CD8+, CD14+, CD16+, CD56+, CD19+ and CD25-bright cells were excluded before sorting. In a couple of blood donors, total memory CD4+ T cells were sequenced directly ex vivo to assess in vivo expansion of bacteria-reactive clonotypes. Isolation of peripheral blood mononuclear cells from donor blood was performed with Ficoll-Paque Plus. In the germline V gene, CDR1 corresponds to SGDLS and CDR2 to YYNGEE. The trim is 1 base for V and 0 bases for J, with a gap of 4 bases between the germline ends. From its cysteine to its phenylalanine, the CDR3 spans 14 amino acids. Solely the CDR3 DNA is kept, with 42 bases framed from the first base.

The sequenced sample was memory CD4+ T cells from blood. The cell subset or site label on this specimen signifies: total memory CD4 T cells sorted directly ex vivo, unstimulated. The chain links TRBV9 with TRBJ2-2, with the D gene uncertain. This TCR was sampled from a human donor in good health. In nucleotide form, the sequence is TGTGCCAGCAGCGTAACTTCGAACACCGGGGAGCTGTTTTTT. Translated, this is CASSVTSNTGELFF.